Listed below are T cell receptor beta chains from one sample, sequenced in a study of radiotherapy plus CTLA-4 blockade in lung cancer. The method was immunoSEQ multiplex PCR; TCRdb's version includes in-frame clones alone and lacks a portion of them. The sample holds 85,000 to 120,000 clones, over 65% seen once. The sequencing here drew on peripheral blood, taken from a patient treated with radiotherapy plus ipilimumab. These receptors were obtained from a human donor with non-small cell lung cancer that progressed on radiotherapy plus ipilimumab. Some clones in this sample may be carry-over from other donors' samples. CDR3s include the opening cysteine and the closing phenylalanine or tryptophan. The order of the fields is CDR3 length, V gene, clone size, J gene, D gene, CDR3 protein, CDR3 DNA. D genes are given only for firm matches. Not all rows give a size; the values are once, few, many and, for expanded clones, a class.

len: 13
v_gene: TRBV7-8
abundance: -
j_gene: TRBJ2-2
d_gene: -
CDR3aa: CASQWDRTGELFF
CDR3nt: TGTGCCAGCCAATGGGATAGGACCGGGGAGCTGTTTTTT

len: 12
v_gene: TRBV7-2
abundance: few
j_gene: TRBJ2-7
d_gene: TRBD1
CDR3aa: CASSLQGLEQYF
CDR3nt: TGTGCCAGCAGTTTACAGGGGCTCGAGCAGTACTTC

len: 15
v_gene: TRBV6-6
abundance: -
j_gene: TRBJ1-2
d_gene: TRBD1
CDR3aa: CASSYSGTGGYGYTF
CDR3nt: TGTGCCAGCAGCTATTCCGGGACAGGGGGCTATGGCTACACCTTC

len: 15
v_gene: TRBV2
abundance: -
j_gene: TRBJ1-6
d_gene: TRBD1
CDR3aa: CASTERQGIDSPLHF
CDR3nt: TGTGCCAGCACTGAAAGACAGGGGATAGATTCACCCCTCCACTTT

len: 16
v_gene: TRBV5-1
abundance: -
j_gene: TRBJ2-2
d_gene: -
CDR3aa: CASSLLVPPNTGELFF
CDR3nt: TGCGCCAGCAGCTTGTTGGTCCCACCGAACACCGGGGAGCTGTTTTTT

len: 15
v_gene: TRBV18
abundance: -
j_gene: TRBJ1-2
d_gene: -
CDR3aa: CASSPVGEVTYGYTF
CDR3nt: TGTGCCAGCTCACCAGTAGGGGAGGTCACCTATGGCTACACCTTC

len: 15
v_gene: TRBV7-2
abundance: -
j_gene: TRBJ1-2
d_gene: -
CDR3aa: CASSLALTGNGGYTF
CDR3nt: TGTGCCAGCAGCTTAGCGCTTACAGGGAATGGTGGCTACACCTTC

len: 11
v_gene: TRBV5-1
abundance: few
j_gene: TRBJ2-7
d_gene: -
CDR3aa: CASSLEYEQYF
CDR3nt: TGCGCCAGCAGCTTGGAATACGAGCAGTACTTC

len: 17
v_gene: TRBV5-4
abundance: -
j_gene: TRBJ1-6
d_gene: -
CDR3aa: CASSLGGGDSYNSPLHF
CDR3nt: TGTGCCAGCAGCTTGGGGGGAGGCGACTCCTATAATTCACCCCTCCACTTT

len: 13
v_gene: TRBV18
abundance: -
j_gene: TRBJ1-2
d_gene: -
CDR3aa: CASSPGLRSGYTF
CDR3nt: TGTGCCAGCTCACCGGGCCTCCGGAGTGGCTACACCTTC

len: 15
v_gene: TRBV5-1
abundance: -
j_gene: TRBJ2-1
d_gene: -
CDR3aa: CASSLSFGGLGEQFF
CDR3nt: TGCGCCAGCAGCTTGAGCTTCGGGGGCCTCGGTGAGCAGTTCTTC

len: 15
v_gene: TRBV5-1
abundance: -
j_gene: TRBJ2-2
d_gene: -
CDR3aa: CASSLTQSYTGELFF
CDR3nt: TGCGCCAGCAGCTTGACTCAGTCCTACACCGGGGAGCTGTTTTTT

len: 15
v_gene: TRBV5-6
abundance: -
j_gene: TRBJ1-1
d_gene: -
CDR3aa: CASSLAGGGDAEAFF
CDR3nt: TGTGCCAGCAGCTTGGCGGGGGGAGGCGACGCTGAAGCTTTCTTT

len: 15
v_gene: TRBV9
abundance: once
j_gene: TRBJ1-5
d_gene: TRBD1
CDR3aa: CASSARGMTGQPQHF
CDR3nt: TGTGCCAGCAGCGCGCGGGGAATGACAGGGCAGCCCCAGCATTTT

len: 15
v_gene: TRBV15
abundance: -
j_gene: TRBJ2-5
d_gene: -
CDR3aa: CATSTKGGPTGTQYF
CDR3nt: TGTGCCACCAGCACCAAAGGTGGACCCACTGGGACCCAGTACTTC

len: 16
v_gene: TRBV5-1
abundance: -
j_gene: TRBJ2-1
d_gene: -
CDR3aa: CASSFPWAQGGNEQFF
CDR3nt: TGCGCCAGCAGCTTCCCGTGGGCACAAGGTGGCAATGAGCAGTTCTTC

len: 14
v_gene: TRBV2
abundance: -
j_gene: TRBJ1-2
d_gene: -
CDR3aa: CASSDQAGAYGYTF
CDR3nt: TGTGCCAGCAGCGACCAGGCAGGGGCCTATGGCTACACCTTC